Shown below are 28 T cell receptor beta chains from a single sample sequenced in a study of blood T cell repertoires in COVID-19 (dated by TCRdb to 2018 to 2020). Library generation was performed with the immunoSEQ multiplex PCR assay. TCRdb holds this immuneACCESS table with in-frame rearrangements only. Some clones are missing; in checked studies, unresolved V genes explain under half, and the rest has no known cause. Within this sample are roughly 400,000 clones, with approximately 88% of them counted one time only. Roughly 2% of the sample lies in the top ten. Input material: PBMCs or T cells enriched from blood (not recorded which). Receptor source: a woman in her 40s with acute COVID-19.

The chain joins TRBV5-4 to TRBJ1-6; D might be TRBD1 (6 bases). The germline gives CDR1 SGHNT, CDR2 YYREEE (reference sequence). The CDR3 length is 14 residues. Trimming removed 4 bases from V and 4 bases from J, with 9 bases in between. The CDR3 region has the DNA TGTGCCAGCAGCATACAGGGTTATAATTCACCCCTCCACTTT. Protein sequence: CASSIQGYNSPLHF.

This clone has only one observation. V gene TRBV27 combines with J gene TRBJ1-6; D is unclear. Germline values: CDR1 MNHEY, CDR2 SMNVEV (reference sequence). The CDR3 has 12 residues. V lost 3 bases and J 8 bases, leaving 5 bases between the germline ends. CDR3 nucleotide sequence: TGTGCCAGCAGTTTTACAGATTCACCCCTCCACTTT. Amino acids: CASSFTDSPLHF.

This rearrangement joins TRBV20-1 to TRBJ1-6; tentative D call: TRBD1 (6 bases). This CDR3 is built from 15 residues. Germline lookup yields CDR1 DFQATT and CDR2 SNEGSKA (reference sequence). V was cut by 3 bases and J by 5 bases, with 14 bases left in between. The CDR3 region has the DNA TGCAGTGCTAGTAAGGGGGTACTTCATAATTCACCCCTCCACTTT. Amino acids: CSASKGVLHNSPLHF.

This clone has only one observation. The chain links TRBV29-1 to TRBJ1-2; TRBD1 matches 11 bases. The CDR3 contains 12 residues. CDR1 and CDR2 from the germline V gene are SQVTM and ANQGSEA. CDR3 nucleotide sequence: TGCAGTACCAGGGGACAGGGGGAAGGCTACACCTTC. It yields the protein CSTRGQGEGYTF.

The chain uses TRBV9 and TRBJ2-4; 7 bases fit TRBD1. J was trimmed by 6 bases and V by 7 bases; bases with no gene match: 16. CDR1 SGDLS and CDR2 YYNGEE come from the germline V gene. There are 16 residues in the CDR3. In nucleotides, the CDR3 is TGTGCCAGCCAACCCGGAATAGGGGGCGCCTCAAACATTCAGTACTTC. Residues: CASQPGIGGASNIQYF.

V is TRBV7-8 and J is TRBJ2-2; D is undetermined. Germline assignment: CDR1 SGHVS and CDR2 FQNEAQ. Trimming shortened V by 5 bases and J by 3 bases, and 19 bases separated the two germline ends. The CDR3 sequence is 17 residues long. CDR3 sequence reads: CASSNISKWSHTGELFF. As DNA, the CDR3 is TGTGCCAGCAGCAATATCTCGAAGTGGAGTCACACCGGGGAGCTGTTTTTT.

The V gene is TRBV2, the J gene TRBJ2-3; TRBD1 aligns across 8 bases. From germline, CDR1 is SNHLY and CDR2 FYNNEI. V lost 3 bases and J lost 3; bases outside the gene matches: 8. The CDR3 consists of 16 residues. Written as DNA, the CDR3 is TGTGCCAGCAGTGATCCAGGGGGCTTATGGACAGATACGCAGTATTTT. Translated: CASSDPGGLWTDTQYF.

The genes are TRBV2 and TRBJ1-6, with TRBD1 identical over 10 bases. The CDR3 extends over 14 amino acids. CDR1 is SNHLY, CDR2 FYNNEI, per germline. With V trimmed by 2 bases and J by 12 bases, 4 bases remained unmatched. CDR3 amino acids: CASSESGQGQPLHF. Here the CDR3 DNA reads TGTGCCAGCAGTGAATCGGGACAGGGGCAACCCCTCCACTTT. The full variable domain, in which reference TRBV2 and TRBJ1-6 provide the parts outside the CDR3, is EPEVTQTPSHQVTQMGQEVILRCVPISNHLYFYWYRQILGQKVEFLVSFYNNEISEKSEIFDDQFSVERPDGSNFTLKIRSTKLEDSAMYFCASSESGQGQPLHFGNGTRLTVT.

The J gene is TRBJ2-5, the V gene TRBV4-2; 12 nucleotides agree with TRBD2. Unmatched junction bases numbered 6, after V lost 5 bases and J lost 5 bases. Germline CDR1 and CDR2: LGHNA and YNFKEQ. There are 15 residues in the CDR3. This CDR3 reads CASSVLAGGPETQYF. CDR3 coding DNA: TGTGCCAGCAGCGTTCTAGCGGGGGGGCCGGAGACCCAGTACTTC.

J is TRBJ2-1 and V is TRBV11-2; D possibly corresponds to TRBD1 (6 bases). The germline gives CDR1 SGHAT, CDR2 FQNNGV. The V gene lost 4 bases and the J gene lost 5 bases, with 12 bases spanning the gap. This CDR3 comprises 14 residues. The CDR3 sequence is CASSWGQGHNEQFF. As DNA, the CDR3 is TGTGCCAGCAGCTGGGGCCAGGGGCACAATGAGCAGTTCTTC.

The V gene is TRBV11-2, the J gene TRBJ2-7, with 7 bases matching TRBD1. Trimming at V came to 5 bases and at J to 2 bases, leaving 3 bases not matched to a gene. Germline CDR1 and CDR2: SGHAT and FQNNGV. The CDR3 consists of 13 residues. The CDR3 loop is CASSPDRAYEQYF. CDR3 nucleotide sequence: TGTGCCAGCAGCCCCGACAGGGCCTACGAGCAGTACTTC.

The CDR3 region has the DNA TGCGCCAGCAGCCAAGGGCCAGCGGGGGCTGAGACCCAGTACTTC. Protein product: CASSQGPAGAETQYF. V and J are TRBV4-1 and TRBJ2-5; 8 bases align to TRBD2. The germline V gene has CDR1 MGHRA and CDR2 YSYEKL. The CDR3 spans 15 residues. V dropped 1 base and J dropped 5; count of bases not matched to a gene: 6.

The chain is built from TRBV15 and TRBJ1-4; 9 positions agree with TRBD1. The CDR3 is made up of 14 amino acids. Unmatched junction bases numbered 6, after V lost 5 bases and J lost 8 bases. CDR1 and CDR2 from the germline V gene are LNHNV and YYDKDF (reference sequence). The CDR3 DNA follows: TGTGCCACCAGCTGGGGACAGGGCAGCGAAAAACTGTTTTTT. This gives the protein CATSWGQGSEKLFF.

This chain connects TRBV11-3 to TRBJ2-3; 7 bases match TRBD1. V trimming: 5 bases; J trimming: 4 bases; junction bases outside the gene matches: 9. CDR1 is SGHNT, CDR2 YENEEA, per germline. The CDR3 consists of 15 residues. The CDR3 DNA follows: TGTGCCAGCAGCCGCAGGGGGTTGGGAGCAGATACGCAGTATTTT. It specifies CASSRRGLGADTQYF.

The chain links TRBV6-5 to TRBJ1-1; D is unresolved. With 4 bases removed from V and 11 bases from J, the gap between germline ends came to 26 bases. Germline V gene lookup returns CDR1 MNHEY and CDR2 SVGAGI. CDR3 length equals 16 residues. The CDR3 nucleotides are TGTGCCAGCAGTTTGGTCACGGGCGGGAAGGAGGGAATGGCTTTCTTT. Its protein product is CASSLVTGGKEGMAFF.

The CDR3 nucleotides read TGTGCCAGTAGTCTCCGACAAGGGGACAAAAACATTCAGTACTTC. It specifies CASSLRQGDKNIQYF. This chain uses TRBV19 with TRBJ2-4; D possibly corresponds to TRBD1 (5 bases). Germline lookup yields CDR1 LNHDA and CDR2 SQIVND (reference sequence). V shed 5 bases and J shed 3 bases, with 14 bases lying between them. The CDR3 loop spans 15 amino acids.

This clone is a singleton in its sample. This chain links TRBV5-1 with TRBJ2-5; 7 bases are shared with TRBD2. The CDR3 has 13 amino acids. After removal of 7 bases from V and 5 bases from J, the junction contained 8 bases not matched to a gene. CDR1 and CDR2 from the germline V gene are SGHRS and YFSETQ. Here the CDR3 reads CASGPGGGETQYF. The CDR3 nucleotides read TGCGCCAGCGGCCCCGGCGGGGGTGAGACCCAGTACTTC.

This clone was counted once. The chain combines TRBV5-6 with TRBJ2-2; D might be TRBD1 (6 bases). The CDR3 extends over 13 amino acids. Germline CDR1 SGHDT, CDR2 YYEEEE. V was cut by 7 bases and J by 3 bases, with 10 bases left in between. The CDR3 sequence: CASLGHHTGELFF. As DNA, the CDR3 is TGTGCCAGCTTGGGACATCACACCGGGGAGCTGTTTTTT.

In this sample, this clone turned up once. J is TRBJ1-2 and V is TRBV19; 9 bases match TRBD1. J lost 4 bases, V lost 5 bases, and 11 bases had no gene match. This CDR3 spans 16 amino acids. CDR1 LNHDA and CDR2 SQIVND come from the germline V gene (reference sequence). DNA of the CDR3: TGTGCCAGTAGTTATTCCTACAGGGGGCGCAGCTATGGCTACACCTTC. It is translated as CASSYSYRGRSYGYTF.

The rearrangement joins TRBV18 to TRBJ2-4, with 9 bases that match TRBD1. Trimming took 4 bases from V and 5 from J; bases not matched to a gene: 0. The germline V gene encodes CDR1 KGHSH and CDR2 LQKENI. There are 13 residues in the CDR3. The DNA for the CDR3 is TGTGCCAGCTCACGGACAGGGGAAAACATTCAGTACTTC. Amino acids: CASSRTGENIQYF.

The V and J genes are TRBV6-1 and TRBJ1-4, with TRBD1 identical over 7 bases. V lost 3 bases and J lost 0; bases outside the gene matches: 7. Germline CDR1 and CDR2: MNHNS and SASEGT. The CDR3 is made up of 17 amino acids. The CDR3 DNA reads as TGTGCCAGCAGTGACCCCTTCGACAGGGCAACTAATGAAAAACTGTTTTTT. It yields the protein CASSDPFDRATNEKLFF.

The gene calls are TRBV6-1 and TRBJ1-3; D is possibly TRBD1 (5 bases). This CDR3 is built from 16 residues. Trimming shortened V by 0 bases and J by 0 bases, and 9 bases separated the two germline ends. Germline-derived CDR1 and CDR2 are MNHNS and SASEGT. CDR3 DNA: TGTGCCAGCAGTGAAGCGTCGGGGGGCTCTGGAAACACCATATATTTT. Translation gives CASSEASGGSGNTIYF.

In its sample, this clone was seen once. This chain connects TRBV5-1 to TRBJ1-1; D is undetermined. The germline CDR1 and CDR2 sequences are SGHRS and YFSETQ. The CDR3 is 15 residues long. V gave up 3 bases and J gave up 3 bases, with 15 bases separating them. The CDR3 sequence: CASSSWPNQDTEAFF. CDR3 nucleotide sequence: TGCGCCAGCAGCTCGTGGCCCAACCAAGACACTGAAGCTTTCTTT.

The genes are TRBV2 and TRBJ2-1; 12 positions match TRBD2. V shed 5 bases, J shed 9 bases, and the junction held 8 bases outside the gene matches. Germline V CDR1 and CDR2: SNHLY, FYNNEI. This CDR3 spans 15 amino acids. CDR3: CASSYPSGGAGEQFF. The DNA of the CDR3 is TGTGCCAGCAGTTATCCTAGCGGGGGGGCAGGTGAGCAGTTCTTC.

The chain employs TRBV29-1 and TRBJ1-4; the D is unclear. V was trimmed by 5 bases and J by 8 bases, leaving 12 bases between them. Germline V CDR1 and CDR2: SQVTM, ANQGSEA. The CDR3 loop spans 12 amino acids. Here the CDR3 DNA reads TGCAGCGTTAGAGGGATGGGAGAAAAACTGTTTTTT. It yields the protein CSVRGMGEKLFF.

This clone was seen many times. The CDR3 coding sequence is TGTGCCAGTAGTATCGGGGGTCGCGTTGGCTACACCTTC. It is translated as CASSIGGRVGYTF. The chain recombines TRBV19 with TRBJ1-2, with D perhaps TRBD1 (5 bases). The CDR3 loop spans 13 amino acids. In germline, CDR1 is LNHDA, CDR2 SQIVND (reference sequence). Trimming shortened V by 3 bases and J by 7 bases, and 12 bases separated the two germline ends.

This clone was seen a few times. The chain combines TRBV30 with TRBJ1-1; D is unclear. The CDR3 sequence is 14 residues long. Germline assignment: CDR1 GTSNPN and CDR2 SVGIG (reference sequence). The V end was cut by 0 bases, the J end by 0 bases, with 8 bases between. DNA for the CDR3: TGTGCCTGGAGTGTATCACTCGTGAACACTGAAGCTTTCTTT. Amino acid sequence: CAWSVSLVNTEAFF.

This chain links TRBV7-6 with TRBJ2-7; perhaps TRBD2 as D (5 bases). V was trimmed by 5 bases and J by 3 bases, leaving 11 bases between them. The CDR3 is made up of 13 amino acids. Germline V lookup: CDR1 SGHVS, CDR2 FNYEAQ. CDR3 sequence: CASSPTEGYEQYF. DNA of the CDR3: TGTGCCAGCAGCCCGACCGAGGGCTACGAGCAGTACTTC.